The 31 T cell receptor beta chains below come from one sample, sequenced in a study of patients and donors after allogeneic stem cell transplantation. Each CDR3 protein is one row after TCRdb ran MiXCR on the RT-PCR reads. Of more than 850,000 distinct CDR3 sequences in the sample, around 17% were seen once. Source material: blood, either unsorted or a sorted T cell fraction (not recorded which). Receptors originate from a human donor who was either an allogeneic HSCT recipient or a stem cell or donor lymphocyte infusion donor (not recorded which). It is not recorded whose cells these are; they may come from a transplant donor.

This clonotype has just one count. CDR3 nucleotides: TGTGCCAGCAGCAACGGGCCACGATCCAATGAGCAGTTCTTC. It encodes CASSNGPRSNEQFF. This chain joins TRBV7-6 and TRBJ2-1; D call uncertain. In germline, CDR1 is SGHVS, CDR2 FNYEAQ. This CDR3 comprises 14 residues. V was pared by 5 bases and J by 6 bases, with 14 bases between.

This clonotype was seen more than once but under ten times. This chain uses TRBV7-9 with TRBJ2-2; D might be TRBD2 (5 bases). The germline V and J ends were trimmed by 11 bases and 5 bases, with 12 bases remaining between them. The CDR3 extends over 12 amino acids. Per the germline V gene, CDR1 is SEHNR and CDR2 is FQNEAQ (reference sequence). The CDR3 sequence is CARQEVTGELFF. The CDR3 nucleotides read TGTGCCCGCCAGGAGGTTACCGGGGAGCTGTTTTTT.

This clonotype has at least ten counts. For the CDR3, the DNA is TGTGCCAGCATAGGGGCAGGCCAAAACATTCAGTACTTC. It yields the protein CASIGAGQNIQYF. This chain joins TRBV12-3 or TRBV12-4 and TRBJ2-4, with a weak D call TRBD1 (5 bases). The V end lost 7 bases, the J end lost 5 bases, and 12 bases lay between the germline ends. The CDR3 has 13 residues.

The V gene is TRBV12-3 or TRBV12-4, the J gene TRBJ2-5; 13 bases line up with TRBD2. CDR3 length: 16 amino acids. V shed 8 bases, J shed 9 bases, and the junction held 15 bases outside the gene matches. The CDR3 spells CASATWGTSGTRAQYF. CDR3 bases: TGTGCCAGCGCTACGTGGGGGACTAGCGGGACTAGGGCCCAGTACTTC.

The chain carries TRBV20-1 and TRBJ2-5; 10 positions match TRBD2. Germline trimming cut 1 base from V and 7 bases from J; bases unmatched to any gene: 9. Germline lookup yields CDR1 DFQATT and CDR2 SNEGSKA (reference sequence). The CDR3 contains 15 residues. The CDR3 DNA sequence: TGCAGTGCTAGAGCCCCAGCGGGGGGGCTCGGGACCCAGTACTTC. It yields the protein CSARAPAGGLGTQYF.

The V gene is TRBV12-3 or TRBV12-4, the J gene TRBJ2-7; 8 bases agree with TRBD2. Germline trimming cut 6 bases from V and 6 bases from J; bases unmatched to any gene: 10. The CDR3 extends over 14 amino acids. CDR3 sequence reads: CASRPSGRSGEQYF. DNA of the CDR3: TGTGCCAGCAGACCGAGCGGGAGATCTGGCGAGCAGTACTTC.

V and J are TRBV7-2 and TRBJ2-7; 8 bases line up with TRBD1. The CDR3 contains 14 residues. V was clipped by 10 bases and J by 3 bases; unmatched bases: 11. Germline V CDR1 and CDR2: SGHTA, FQGNSA. In DNA form, the CDR3 reads TGTGCCACCGAATCACCGGGACAGGACTACGAGCAGTACTTC. Translating gives CATESPGQDYEQYF.

This clonotype was counted ten times or more. The chain uses TRBV12-3 or TRBV12-4 and TRBJ2-1; weak D call: TRBD1 (5 bases). Trimming removed 4 bases from V and 6 bases from J, with 7 bases in between. The CDR3 is 12 residues long. CDR3 nucleotides: TGTGCCAGCAGTTCCAGGGTCAATGAGCAGTTCTTC. This codes for CASSSRVNEQFF.

This clonotype was seen more than once but under ten times. For the CDR3, the DNA is TGCAGTGCACCCAACAGGGGGCTAGCGGGAAACACCATATATTTT. Its translation: CSAPNRGLAGNTIYF. V usage is TRBV20-1 and J usage is TRBJ1-3; 9 nucleotides match TRBD1. Trimming removed 6 bases from V and 4 bases from J; junction bases left unmatched: 10. In germline, CDR1 is DFQATT, CDR2 SNEGSKA (reference sequence). The CDR3 contains 15 residues.

The chain links TRBV6-1 to TRBJ2-2, with D possibly TRBD1 on 5 matching bases. CDR1 is MNHNS and CDR2 is SASEGT in the germline V gene. Trimming cost V 4 bases and J 5 bases, with 8 bases left between them. CDR3 length: 13 amino acids. CDR3 nucleotides: TGTGCCAGCAGTGGACAGATGACCGGGGAGCTGTTTTTT. This codes for CASSGQMTGELFF.

This clonotype was seen at least ten times. The chain has TRBV6-2 or TRBV6-3 and TRBJ1-5, with D tentatively TRBD1 (6 bases). The germline V gene encodes CDR1 MNHEY and CDR2 SVGEGT. The CDR3 totals 14 residues. V was shortened by 6 bases and J by 0 bases, with 9 bases between the two germline ends. The DNA for the CDR3 is TGTGCCAGCAGACAGACAGGTAGCAATCAGCCCCAGCATTTT. Amino acids: CASRQTGSNQPQHF.

The chain is built from TRBV5-8 and TRBJ2-1, with TRBD2 matching over 9 bases. J gave up 7 bases and V 0 bases, and 8 bases lay outside the gene matches. CDR1 and CDR2 (germline): SGHTS, YDEGEE. The CDR3 extends over 16 amino acids. This chain's CDR3 is CASSLGLREGLNEQFF. The CDR3 nucleotides are TGTGCCAGCAGCTTGGGTCTGCGGGAGGGCCTGAATGAGCAGTTCTTC. Complete variable domain (other parts from reference TRBV5-8 and TRBJ2-1): EAGVTQSPTHLIKTRGQQATLRCSPISGHTSVYWYQQALGLGLQFLLWYDEGEERNRGNFPPRFSGRQFPNYSSELNVNALELEDSALYLCASSLGLREGLNEQFFGPGTRLTVL.

V and J are TRBV5-1 and TRBJ2-5; D gene unclear. The V gene's germline CDR1 is SGHRS and CDR2 YFSETQ. Deletions cut 0 bases from V and 4 bases from J, with 10 bases between. This CDR3 spans 14 amino acids. This chain's CDR3 is CASSLEGRTETQYF. The CDR3 DNA follows: TGCGCCAGCAGCTTGGAAGGACGGACAGAGACCCAGTACTTC. Together with reference TRBV5-1 and TRBJ2-5, the CDR3 gives the full variable domain: KAGVTQTPRYLIKTRGQQVTLSCSPISGHRSVSWYQQTPGQGLQFLFEYFSETQRNKGNFPGRFSGRQFSNSRSEMNVSTLELGDSALYLCASSLEGRTETQYFGPGTRLLVL.

J is TRBJ2-1 and V is TRBV6-1, with TRBD1 identical over 9 bases. The germline CDR1 and CDR2 sequences are MNHNS and SASEGT. Trimming removed 6 bases from V and 0 bases from J; junction bases left unmatched: 6. This CDR3 is built from 16 residues. The CDR3, as DNA: TGTGCCAGCAGGGGACAGGGAGAATTCTCCTACAATGAGCAGTTCTTC. This sequence encodes CASRGQGEFSYNEQFF.

A few counts support this clonotype. This chain links TRBV20-1 with TRBJ1-1, with 9 bases lining up with TRBD1. CDR3 length: 13 residues. Germline-derived CDR1 and CDR2 are DFQATT and SNEGSKA (reference sequence). The ends lost 6 bases at V and 4 bases at J; junction bases unmatched: 6. The chain's CDR3 is CSAKGDRVTEAFF. DNA of the CDR3: TGCAGTGCGAAGGGGGACAGGGTCACTGAAGCTTTCTTT.

This clonotype was detected only a few times. The chain recombines TRBV30 with TRBJ2-1; D is unresolved. The V gene's germline CDR1 is GTSNPN and CDR2 SVGIG (reference sequence). V shed 0 bases and J shed 5 bases, with 5 bases lying between them. This CDR3 region has 12 residues. CDR3 DNA sequence: TGTGCCTGGAGTGTCAGTGACAATGAGCAGTTCTTC. The encoded protein is CAWSVSDNEQFF.

V and J are TRBV20-1 and TRBJ2-7; TRBD2 is a possible D gene (6 bases). The germline V gene has CDR1 DFQATT and CDR2 SNEGSKA (reference sequence). The CDR3 loop spans 13 amino acids. V lost 2 bases to trimming and J lost 6 bases, with 14 bases between them. The DNA for the CDR3 is TGCAGTGCTAGAAATCCAGGGACTTCCGAGCAGTACTTC. Residues: CSARNPGTSEQYF.

This clonotype was seen a few times. The rearrangement links TRBV28 to TRBJ2-7, with D perhaps assigned TRBD1 or TRBD2 (6 bases each). Trimming removed 4 bases from V and 3 bases from J, with 16 bases in between. From germline, CDR1 is MDHEN and CDR2 SYDVKM. This CDR3 is built from 15 residues. CDR3 nucleotides: TGTGCCAGCAGTTCCCCCCGGGGGCTAAGCTACGAGCAGTACTTC. Its protein product is CASSSPRGLSYEQYF.

DNA of the CDR3: TGTGCCATCAGTGTCGCTGGGGAGGGAAACGAGCAGTACTTC. Translating it yields CAISVAGEGNEQYF. J is TRBJ2-7 and V is TRBV10-3; the match to TRBD2 covers 7 bases. From germline, CDR1 is ENHRY and CDR2 SYGVKD. V was pared by 4 bases and J by 5 bases, with 8 bases of the junction left unmatched. The CDR3 consists of 14 residues.

The chain joins TRBV30 to TRBJ2-3; the D is unclear. The CDR3 is made up of 15 amino acids. V was trimmed by 0 bases and J by 0 bases, leaving 10 bases between them. From germline, CDR1 is GTSNPN and CDR2 SVGIG (reference sequence). In nucleotides, the CDR3 is TGTGCCTGGAGTGTAAGGTCCCCTAGCACAGATACGCAGTATTTT. It encodes CAWSVRSPSTDTQYF.

This clonotype was observed a handful of times. The chain couples TRBV2 to TRBJ1-2, with D possibly TRBD1 on 5 matching bases. The CDR3 runs 14 residues. Trimming shortened V by 2 bases and J by 6 bases, and 13 bases separated the two germline ends. The germline V gene encodes CDR1 SNHLY and CDR2 FYNNEI. The CDR3 loop reads CASSERQGRDGYTF. DNA for the CDR3: TGTGCCAGCAGTGAACGTCAGGGACGGGATGGCTACACCTTC.

This clonotype occurred many times. The chain couples TRBV11-2 to TRBJ2-3; no clear D gene. V lost 0 bases and J lost 8, with 6 bases in between. Germline V CDR1 and CDR2: SGHAT, FQNNGV. CDR3 length: 12 residues. The CDR3 reads CASSLDLGTQYF. The CDR3 bases are TGTGCCAGCAGCTTAGATCTGGGTACGCAGTATTTT.

The rearrangement links TRBV6-6 to TRBJ1-2; TRBD1 is a possible D gene (5 bases). The germline V gene has CDR1 MNHNY and CDR2 SVGAGI (reference sequence). V was shortened by 5 bases and J by 10 bases, with 14 bases between the two germline ends. The CDR3 runs 12 residues. As DNA, the CDR3 is TGTGCCAGCAGTCCCAGGGCCTGGGACTACACCTTC. The encoded protein is CASSPRAWDYTF.

CDR3: CATSESQPPGTQYF. Here the CDR3 DNA reads TGTGCCACCAGTGAATCCCAGCCGCCGGGGACCCAGTACTTC. The chain uses TRBV24-1 and TRBJ2-5; D remains unclear. CDR3 length: 14 amino acids. CDR1 is KGHDR and CDR2 is SFDVKD in the germline V gene. Trimming removed 4 bases at V and 7 bases at J, with 15 bases between.

The V gene is TRBV18, the J gene TRBJ2-2; the match to TRBD1 covers 11 bases. CDR1 and CDR2 from the germline V gene are KGHSH and LQKENI. The V segment lost 3 bases and the J segment 5 bases; nucleotides outside the gene matches: 5. The CDR3 runs to 16 residues. CDR3 residues: CASSPSGQGATGELFF. The CDR3 DNA follows: TGTGCCAGCTCACCCAGTGGACAGGGGGCGACCGGGGAGCTGTTTTTT.

V and J are TRBV2 and TRBJ2-7, with D perhaps assigned TRBD1 or TRBD2 (5 bases each). Trimming shortened V by 7 bases and J by 2 bases, and 15 bases separated the two germline ends. This CDR3 has 14 residues. CDR1 and CDR2 (germline): SNHLY, FYNNEI. The CDR3 loop is CASTEGQETYEQYF. The CDR3, as DNA: TGTGCCAGCACCGAGGGGCAGGAGACCTACGAGCAGTACTTC.

V gene TRBV5-1 combines with J gene TRBJ1-4; D remains unclear. The germline gives CDR1 SGHRS, CDR2 YFSETQ. This CDR3 region has 15 residues. The ends were cut back, 8 bases at V and 1 base at J, with 15 bases in the middle. The DNA of the CDR3 is TGCGCCAGTAGGACTAACGGCGGAACTAATGAAAAACTGTTTTTT. Encoded protein: CASRTNGGTNEKLFF.

DNA of the CDR3: TGCGCCAGCAGCGGAATATGGACTAGCGGTGGCAATGAGCAGTTCTTC. The encoded protein is CASSGIWTSGGNEQFF. This rearrangement joins TRBV5-1 to TRBJ2-1, with 10 bases matching TRBD2. Germline CDR1 reads SGHRS; CDR2 reads YFSETQ. V shed 4 bases, J shed 6 bases, and the junction held 10 bases outside the gene matches. There are 16 residues in the CDR3. Based on the CDR3 plus reference TRBV5-1 and TRBJ2-1, the full variable domain is KAGVTQTPRYLIKTRGQQVTLSCSPISGHRSVSWYQQTPGQGLQFLFEYFSETQRNKGNFPGRFSGRQFSNSRSEMNVSTLELGDSALYLCASSGIWTSGGNEQFFGPGTRLTVL.

CDR3 protein: CASSPPGQGAAEAFF. As DNA, the CDR3 is TGTGCCAGCTCACCACCGGGACAGGGGGCCGCTGAAGCTTTCTTT. The chain employs TRBV18 and TRBJ1-1; 12 bases are shared with TRBD1. Germline values: CDR1 KGHSH, CDR2 LQKENI. The V gene end was trimmed by 0 bases and the J gene end by 6 bases; junction bases not matched to a gene: 2. The CDR3 has 15 amino acids.

V gene TRBV6-5 combines with J gene TRBJ1-4, with a possible D match to TRBD1 (5 bases). The CDR3 has 13 residues. Germline values: CDR1 MNHEY, CDR2 SVGAGI. Trimming stripped 3 bases from V and 6 bases from J, with 8 bases between. The CDR3 loop reads CASSYGAYEKLFF. The CDR3 coding sequence is TGTGCCAGCAGTTATGGGGCCTATGAAAAACTGTTTTTT.

The chain uses TRBV4-1 and TRBJ1-2; D perhaps matches TRBD1 (6 bases). V lost 6 bases, J lost 2 bases, and 10 bases lay in between. The CDR3 loop spans 13 amino acids. Germline CDR1 and CDR2: MGHRA and YSYEKL. The CDR3 region has the DNA TGCGCCAGCAGAGGACAGATAAACTATGGCTACACCTTC. It is translated as CASRGQINYGYTF.